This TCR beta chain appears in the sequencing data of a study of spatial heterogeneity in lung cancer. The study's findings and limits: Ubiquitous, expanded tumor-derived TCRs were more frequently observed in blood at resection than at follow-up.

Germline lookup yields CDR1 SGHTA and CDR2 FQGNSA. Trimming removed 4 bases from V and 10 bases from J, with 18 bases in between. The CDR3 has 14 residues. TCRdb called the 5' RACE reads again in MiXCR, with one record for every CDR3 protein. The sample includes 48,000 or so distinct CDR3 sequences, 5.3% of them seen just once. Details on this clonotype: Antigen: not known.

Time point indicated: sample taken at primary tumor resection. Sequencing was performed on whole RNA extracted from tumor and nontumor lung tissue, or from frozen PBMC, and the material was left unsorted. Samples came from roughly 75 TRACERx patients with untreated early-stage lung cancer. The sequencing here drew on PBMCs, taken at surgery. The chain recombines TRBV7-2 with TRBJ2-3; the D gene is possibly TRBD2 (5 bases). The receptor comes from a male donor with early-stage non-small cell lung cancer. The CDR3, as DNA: TGTGCCAGCAGCTCTGCCGGGGTTCGGACGCCGCAGTATTTT. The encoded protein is CASSSAGVRTPQYF.